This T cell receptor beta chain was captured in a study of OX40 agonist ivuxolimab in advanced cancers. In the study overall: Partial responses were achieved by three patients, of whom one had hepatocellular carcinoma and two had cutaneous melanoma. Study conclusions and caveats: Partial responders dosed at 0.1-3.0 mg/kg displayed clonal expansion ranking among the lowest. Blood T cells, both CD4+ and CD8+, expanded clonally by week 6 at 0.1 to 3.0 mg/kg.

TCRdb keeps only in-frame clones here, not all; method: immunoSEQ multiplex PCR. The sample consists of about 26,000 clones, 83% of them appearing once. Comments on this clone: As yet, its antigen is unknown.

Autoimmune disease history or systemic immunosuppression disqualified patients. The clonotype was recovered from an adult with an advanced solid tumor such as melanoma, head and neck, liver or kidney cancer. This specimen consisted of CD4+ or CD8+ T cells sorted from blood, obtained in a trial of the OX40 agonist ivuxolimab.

The CDR3 loop reads CASGDSGTRYSPLHF. The CDR3 bases are TGTGCCAGTGGGGACTCCGGGACGAGATATTCACCCCTCCACTTT. This chain joins TRBV19 and TRBJ1-6, with D possibly being TRBD1 (5 bases). This CDR3 region has 15 residues. The germline V gene encodes CDR1 LNHDA and CDR2 SQIVND (reference sequence). Between the trimmed V and J ends, which lost 8 bases and 8 bases, there was a span of 19 bases.